This TCR beta chain was captured in a study of T-cell reconstitution after alpha-beta-depleted transplantation in children. This sample's TCRbeta library carried unique molecular identifier barcodes. TCRdb analysed the PCR reads with MiXCR anew, one entry per CDR3 protein. The repertoire holds 300,000 to 400,000 distinct CDR3 sequences, with more than 10% as singletons. This clonotype was sampled from a human donor who donated a stem cell graft to a child with Fanconi anemia. Sequences were derived from PBMCs, sampled from the stem cell graft.

CDR3 sequence reads: CATKDKTGPETQYF. As DNA, the CDR3 is TGTGCCACCAAGGACAAGACAGGGCCAGAGACCCAGTACTTC. The chain combines TRBV10-3 with TRBJ2-5; 7 nucleotides agree with TRBD1. Germline V gives CDR1 ENHRY, CDR2 SYGVKD. The CDR3 consists of 14 residues. Trimming took 10 bases from V and 4 from J; bases not matched to a gene: 12.